This TCR beta chain stems from a study of T cells in Graves' hyperthyroidism and ophthalmopathy. TCR beta CDR3 regions were amplified from RNA. HTBI primers drove first-round RT-PCR of the TCR CDR3. TCRdb itself ran the multiplex PCR reads through MiXCR, one entry per CDR3 protein. The data contain under 450,000 distinct CDR3 sequences, roughly 14% of them singletons. Uncontrolled infection, other autoimmune disease, pregnancy or lactation barred patients from enrollment. Diagnostic assessment was based on clinical symptoms, serum thyroxine and TRAb, thyroid ultrasound and orbital computed tomography. Fresh peripheral blood, under 13 ml, yielded the PBMCs. Broader study findings: Among thyroid clonotypes expanded above 0.001, most also appeared in blood.

Details on this clonotype: Its antigen is not known.

The CDR3 extends over 13 amino acids. Germline values: CDR1 GTSNPN, CDR2 SVGIG (reference sequence). With 8 bases clipped from V and 2 bases from J, the junction kept 5 bases outside the gene matches. The chain carries TRBV30 and TRBJ2-3; 9 bases are shared with TRBD1. The TCR was taken from a man aged 30-40 years with Graves' hyperthyroidism that later progressed to Graves' ophthalmopathy. Source material: blood. The CDR3, as DNA: TGTGCCGGGGGGACAGGGAACACAGATACGCAGTATTTT. This translates into CAGGTGNTDTQYF. The full variable domain, in which reference TRBV30 and TRBJ2-3 provide the parts outside the CDR3, is SQTIHQWPATLVQPVGSPLSLECTVEGTSNPNLYWYRQAAGRGLQLLFYSVGIGQISSEVPQNLSASRPQDRQFILSSKKLLLSDSGFYLCAGGTGNTDTQYFGPGTRLTVL.